Listed below are T cell receptor beta chains from one sample, sequenced in a study of blood T cell repertoires in COVID-19. Clones were sequenced by immunoSEQ multiplex PCR, and TCRdb holds only the in-frame ones, with some missing. The repertoire holds about 170,000 clones, less than 85% seen once, with 9.5% to 15% in the top ten. Sequenced sample: PBMCs or T cells enriched from blood (not recorded which). The receptors derive from a man aged 45-65 years who had recovered from COVID-19. Both conserved end residues are part of each CDR3. D genes are given only for firm matches. Clone size is given for some rows only: seen once, a few or many times, or a class if the clone is expanded.

TRBV9	TRBD2	NA	TRBJ2-3	CASSVGTGGQSDTQYF	TGTGCCAGCAGCGTAGGGACGGGGGGGCAATCAGATACGCAGTATTTT
TRBV7-9	NA	few	TRBJ2-7	CASSLEKNGEQYF	TGTGCCAGCAGCTTAGAAAAGAACGGCGAGCAGTACTTC
TRBV7-9	NA	once	TRBJ2-1	CASRVQGDEQFF	TGTGCCAGCAGAGTACAAGGGGATGAGCAGTTCTTC
TRBV29-1	NA	few	TRBJ1-2	CSVEYRGGGDGYTF	TGCAGCGTTGAATACCGGGGCGGAGGGGATGGCTACACCTTC
TRBV2	NA	NA	TRBJ1-5	CASSGATRRNQPQHF	TGTGCCAGCAGTGGAGCGACAAGGAGGAATCAGCCCCAGCATTTT
TRBV18	NA	NA	TRBJ2-3	CASSLSTGRIPDTQYF	TGTGCCAGCTCACTATCGACAGGAAGAATCCCCGATACGCAGTATTTT
TRBV27	TRBD1	NA	TRBJ1-6	CASSLATMGQGNSPLHF	TGTGCCAGCAGTTTGGCTACGATGGGACAGGGAAATTCACCCCTCCACTTT
TRBV5-1	NA	NA	TRBJ1-4	CASSLTRVTNEKLFF	TGCGCCAGCAGCTTAACGAGAGTGACTAATGAAAAACTGTTTTTT
TRBV11-1	NA	NA	TRBJ2-7	CASSFGGYLSYEQYF	TGTGCCAGCAGCTTTGGCGGGTACCTCTCCTACGAGCAGTACTTC
TRBV2	TRBD1	few	TRBJ2-3	CASGRDRSTDTQYF	TGTGCCAGCGGCCGGGACAGGAGTACAGATACGCAGTATTTT
TRBV3-1/TRBV3-2	NA	NA	TRBJ2-2	CASSLSGELFF	TGTGCCAGCAGCTTATCCGGGGAGCTGTTTTTT
TRBV9	TRBD1	NA	TRBJ2-3	CASSARTGLSSTDTQYF	TGTGCCAGCAGCGCACGGACAGGCCTTTCTAGCACAGATACGCAGTATTTT
TRBV20-1	TRBD1	NA	TRBJ1-1	CSARTGDEAFF	TGCAGTGCAAGGACAGGGGATGAAGCTTTCTTT
TRBV4-3	TRBD1	many	TRBJ1-2	CASSQGTGGGSYGYTF	TGCGCCAGCAGCCAAGGGACAGGGGGCGGAAGCTATGGCTACACCTTC
TRBV6-5	NA	many	TRBJ1-1	CASSYLQGNTEAFF	TGTGCCAGCAGTTACCTTCAGGGGAACACTGAAGCTTTCTTT
TRBV7-9	NA	NA	TRBJ2-5	CASTLSSPRGWETQYF	TGTGCCAGCACCCTGAGCTCCCCGCGAGGGTGGGAGACCCAGTACTTC
TRBV2	NA	NA	TRBJ2-7	CASSDLTNYEQYF	TGTGCCAGCAGTGATCTTACTAATTACGAGCAGTACTTC
TRBV11-3	NA	NA	TRBJ1-1	CASSLAENTEAFF	TGTGCCAGCAGCTTAGCAGAGAACACTGAAGCTTTCTTT
TRBV10-3	NA	NA	TRBJ1-5	CATSVLQGSNQPQHF	TGTGCCACATCAGTGCTCCAGGGGAGCAATCAGCCCCAGCATTTT
TRBV5-1	NA	NA	TRBJ1-5	CASSPVGGHNQPQHF	TGCGCCAGCAGCCCAGTTGGGGGACACAATCAGCCCCAGCATTTT
TRBV20-1	NA	NA	TRBJ2-1	CSARAEQFF	TGCAGTGCTAGGGCTGAGCAGTTCTTC
TRBV7-9	TRBD1	once	TRBJ1-1	CASGQTGAGTEAFF	TGTGCCAGCGGTCAAACAGGGGCCGGCACTGAAGCTTTCTTT
TRBV7-9	NA	NA	TRBJ1-1	CASSFRQNTEAFF	TGTGCCAGCAGCTTTAGACAGAACACTGAAGCTTTCTTT
TRBV3-1/TRBV3-2	NA	once	TRBJ2-1	CASSQAGVVGNEQFF	TGTGCCAGCAGCCAAGCAGGGGTGGTCGGCAATGAGCAGTTCTTC
TRBV6-2/TRBV6-3	NA	NA	TRBJ2-7	CASSYRGGLIGNEQYF	TGTGCCAGCAGTTACCGAGGCGGCCTCATCGGGAACGAGCAGTACTTC
TRBV5-5	NA	NA	TRBJ1-4	CASSLRGGPNEKLFF	TGTGCCAGCAGCCTGCGGGGGGGCCCGAATGAAAAACTGTTTTTT
TRBV12-5	NA	NA	TRBJ2-5	CASGFVETQYF	TGTGCTAGTGGTTTCGTAGAGACCCAGTACTTC
TRBV10-3	TRBD2	NA	TRBJ2-6	CAISSGDSGANVLTF	TGTGCCATCAGTAGCGGGGACTCTGGGGCCAACGTCCTGACTTTC
TRBV7-2	TRBD1	NA	TRBJ1-1	CASSRKQGAGTEAFF	TGTGCCAGCAGCCGGAAACAGGGGGCGGGCACTGAAGCTTTCTTT
TRBV6-6	TRBD2	few	TRBJ2-7	CASRPGLAGQYF	TGTGCCAGCCGACCGGGACTAGCGGGACAGTACTTC
TRBV19	TRBD1	NA	TRBJ2-7	CASGKRGQGSYEQYF	TGTGCCAGTGGAAAGAGGGGACAGGGCTCCTACGAGCAGTACTTC
TRBV29-1	NA	NA	TRBJ1-1	CRGGSNTEAFF	TGCAGGGGAGGATCTAACACTGAAGCTTTCTTT
TRBV5-1	NA	NA	TRBJ2-5	CASSLGQTRQETQYF	TGCGCCAGCAGCTTAGGCCAGACTCGCCAAGAGACCCAGTACTTC
TRBV6-5	NA	NA	TRBJ1-4	CASSYARATNEKLFF	TGTGCCAGCAGTTACGCCAGGGCGACTAATGAAAAACTGTTTTTT
TRBV7-9	TRBD1	NA	TRBJ1-2	CASGTGSKLWHGYTF	TGTGCCAGCGGGACAGGCTCAAAACTATGGCATGGCTACACCTTC
TRBV28	TRBD1	NA	TRBJ1-2	CASWGTGALPNYGYTF	TGTGCCAGCTGGGGGACAGGTGCCCTCCCTAACTATGGCTACACCTTC
TRBV28	TRBD1	NA	TRBJ1-2	CASSSTTDRGVSNYGYTF	TGTGCCAGCAGTTCCACTACTGACAGGGGGGTGTCTAACTATGGCTACACCTTC
TRBV11-2	NA	NA	TRBJ2-7	CASSLVTWFGEQYF	TGTGCCAGCAGCTTAGTCACGTGGTTCGGGGAGCAGTACTTC
TRBV4-3	NA	NA	TRBJ2-3	CASEASASTDTQYF	TGCGCCAGCGAAGCTAGCGCTAGCACAGATACGCAGTATTTT
TRBV5-1	TRBD2	NA	TRBJ2-3	CASRDGGGQADTQYF	TGCGCCAGCAGGGACGGCGGGGGGCAGGCAGATACGCAGTATTTT
TRBV9	TRBD1	NA	TRBJ2-7	CASSFGQGSYEQYF	TGTGCCAGCAGCTTCGGACAGGGCTCCTACGAGCAGTACTTC
TRBV18	TRBD1	NA	TRBJ2-7	CASSPGQGTKQYF	TGTGCCAGCTCGCCGGGACAGGGGACGAAACAGTACTTC
TRBV2	TRBD1	once	TRBJ1-1	CASSEALGTGAEAFF	TGTGCCAGCAGTGAAGCGCTAGGGACAGGAGCTGAAGCTTTCTTT
TRBV4-2	NA	NA	TRBJ1-3	CASSQDREVTIYF	TGTGCCAGCAGCCAAGACAGGGAGGTCACCATATATTTT
TRBV7-9	TRBD1	NA	TRBJ1-2	CASSLPILGTGGSGYTF	TGTGCCAGCAGCCTCCCAATCCTCGGGACAGGGGGCTCTGGCTACACCTTC
TRBV7-9	TRBD1	NA	TRBJ1-4	CASSQDRELNEKLFF	TGTGCCAGCAGCCAGGACAGGGAACTAAATGAAAAACTGTTTTTT
TRBV6-4	TRBD2	once	TRBJ2-1	CASGGGPYNEQFF	TGTGCCAGCGGCGGGGGTCCCTACAATGAGCAGTTCTTC
TRBV2	TRBD1	NA	TRBJ2-5	CASSVQGSGETQYF	TGTGCCAGCAGTGTACAGGGGTCAGGGGAGACCCAGTACTTC
TRBV3-1/TRBV3-2	NA	NA	TRBJ2-4	CASRPTDREGIQYF	TGTGCCAGCAGGCCAACGGACAGGGAGGGCATTCAGTACTTC
TRBV11-3	NA	NA	TRBJ1-2	CASSGDDLERGYTF	TGTGCCAGCAGCGGCGACGATCTCGAGAGGGGCTACACCTTC
TRBV2	TRBD1	NA	TRBJ1-4	CASRDSQGLNEKLFF	TGTGCCAGCAGGGATTCACAGGGGTTAAATGAAAAACTGTTTTTT
TRBV3-1/TRBV3-2	TRBD1	NA	TRBJ1-2	CASSQGDRGLRNYGYTF	TGTGCCAGCAGCCAAGGGGACAGGGGTTTGCGTAACTATGGCTACACCTTC
TRBV19	NA	NA	TRBJ1-1	CASSMAGEGEAFF	TGTGCCAGTAGTATGGCAGGGGAAGGAGAAGCTTTCTTT
TRBV9	NA	NA	TRBJ1-3	CASSVGTLGNTIYF	TGTGCCAGCAGCGTAGGGACACTTGGAAACACCATATATTTT
TRBV27	NA	NA	TRBJ1-2	CASSLSAYYGYTF	TGTGCCAGCAGTTTAAGCGCGTACTATGGCTACACCTTC
TRBV27	NA	NA	TRBJ2-7	CASSFLGRVYEQYF	TGTGCCAGCAGTTTTCTGGGCAGGGTCTACGAGCAGTACTTC
TRBV6-5	NA	few	TRBJ1-1	CASRHEAYTEAFF	TGTGCCAGCAGACACGAGGCCTACACTGAAGCTTTCTTT
TRBV12-3/TRBV12-4	NA	NA	TRBJ2-5	CASSRQQETQYF	TGTGCCAGCAGTAGACAGCAAGAGACCCAGTACTTC
TRBV10-3	NA	NA	TRBJ1-4	CAISETTGTHFEKLFF	TGTGCCATCAGTGAGACGACCGGGACACATTTTGAAAAACTGTTTTTT